This T cell receptor beta chain was captured by sequencing in a study of metastatic and nonmetastatic thyroid tumors. Study overall: Comparison of repertoires was carried out across blood and tumor or nodule tissue from malignant and benign thyroid patients.

This clone was counted ten times or more. Its antigen is unknown. Whole-study findings and limits: For both blood and tumor, malignant thyroid tumors reportedly showed significantly higher TCR beta diversity than benign nodules did.

All patients were untreated before thyroid surgery. Authors' analysis steps: CDR3 differences across clinicopathological groups were used to build a distant-metastasis classifier for papillary thyroid cancer. TCRdb re-called the PCR reads through MiXCR. TCRdb, not the authors, supplied the V and J calls. Among some 40,000 clones listed, roughly 14% were seen once. This sequence was found in a female donor with papillary thyroid cancer or a benign thyroid nodule (not recorded which). Some clones in this sample may be carry-over from other donors' samples. Sequenced: blood.

CDR3 in DNA: TGTGCTAGTGGGACAGGCGGGAATCAGCCCCAGCATTTT. Residues: CASGTGGNQPQHF. The chain recombines TRBV12-5 with TRBJ1-5; TRBD1 is a possible D gene (6 bases). In germline, CDR1 is LGHNT, CDR2 FRNRAP. CDR3 length: 13 residues. The V end was cut by 6 bases, the J end by 4 bases, with 10 bases between.